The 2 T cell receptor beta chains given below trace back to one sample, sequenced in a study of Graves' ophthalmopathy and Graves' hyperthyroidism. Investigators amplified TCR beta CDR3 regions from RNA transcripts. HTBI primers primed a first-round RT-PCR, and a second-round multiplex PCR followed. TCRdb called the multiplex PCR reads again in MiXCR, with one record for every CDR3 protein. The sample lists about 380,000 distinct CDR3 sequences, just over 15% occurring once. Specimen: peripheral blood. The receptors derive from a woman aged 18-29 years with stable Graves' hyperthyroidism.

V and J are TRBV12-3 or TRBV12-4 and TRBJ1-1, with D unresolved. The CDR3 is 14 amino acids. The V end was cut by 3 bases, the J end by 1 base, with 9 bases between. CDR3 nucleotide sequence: TGTGCCAGCAGTTTTGAAGGACGGAACACTGAAGCTTTCTTT. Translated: CASSFEGRNTEAFF.

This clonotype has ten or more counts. This CDR3 reads CASLRGPNTEAFF. The CDR3 DNA sequence: TGTGCCAGTCTCAGGGGGCCGAACACTGAAGCTTTCTTT. V and J are TRBV25-1 and TRBJ1-1; 8 bases agree with TRBD1. The CDR3 totals 13 residues. Germline V CDR1 and CDR2: MGHDK, SYGVNS. V shed 9 bases, J shed 1 base, and the junction held 4 bases outside the gene matches.